The clone carrying this T cell receptor (beta chain) has ten or more counts. Its antigen is as yet unknown. These data originate in a study of breast tumors, draining lymph nodes, adjacent tissues. This CDR3 comprises 14 residues. The germline V gene encodes CDR1 DFQATT and CDR2 SNEGSKA (reference sequence). Trimming cost V 4 bases and J 10 bases; bases outside gene matches: 12. The lymph nodes were axillary draining lymph nodes from breast cancer patients. Findings and limits, study-wide: Tumor and nontumor repertoires were significantly more similar in luminal-like than in basal-like breast cancer. Tumor T cell lymph node origin was a supported hypothesis, not proven. Findings are consistent with lymph node origin and intratumoral expansion of most tumor T cells. Tumor TCR diversity was below lymph nodes but above nontumor tissue.

TCRdb re-called the multiplex PCR reads through MiXCR, storing one row per CDR3 protein. The repertoire holds 180,000 or so distinct CDR3 sequences, around 29% seen once, with approximately 4.3% in the top ten. Sequencing was carried out using axillary lymph node tissue. This sequence was found in a female donor with breast cancer. Some clones in this sample may be carry-over from other donors' samples. The V and J genes are TRBV20-1 and TRBJ2-5; 10 bases are a match to TRBD1. The CDR3 spells CSATSGQGGRGQYF. The CDR3 DNA sequence: TGCAGTGCTACCAGTGGACAGGGGGGTCGAGGCCAGTACTTC.